Listed here are 28 T cell receptor beta chains from one sample, sequenced in a study of OX40 agonist ivuxolimab in advanced cancers. Assay: immunoSEQ multiplex PCR; the TCRdb copy retains only in-frame clones and omits some. The sample has 70,000 to 80,000 clones; 70% to 90% are singletons. This sample comprised CD4+ or CD8+ T cells sorted from blood, obtained in a trial of the OX40 agonist ivuxolimab. Receptors originate from an adult with an advanced solid tumor such as melanoma, head and neck, liver or kidney cancer.

The gene calls are TRBV28 and TRBJ2-2, with D possibly TRBD1 on 6 matching bases. The germline gives CDR1 MDHEN, CDR2 SYDVKM. V was shortened by 5 bases and J by 5 bases, with 9 bases between the two germline ends. The CDR3 sequence is 13 residues long. The CDR3 DNA sequence: TGTGCCAGCAGTCGCAGGGGTACCGGGGAGCTGTTTTTT. Its protein product is CASSRRGTGELFF.

V gene TRBV7-2 combines with J gene TRBJ2-5; 12 nucleotides agree with TRBD2. After removal of 2 bases from V and 4 bases from J, the junction contained 5 bases not matched to a gene. The V gene's germline CDR1 is SGHTA and CDR2 FQGNSA. The CDR3 sequence is 16 residues long. CDR3 protein: CASSLSPTSGRETQYF. As DNA, the CDR3 is TGTGCCAGCAGCTTAAGCCCGACTAGCGGGAGAGAGACCCAGTACTTC.

Worth noting for this clone: The same CDR3 arises from other DNA sequences in this sample as well. The V gene is TRBV14, the J gene TRBJ2-7; D is perhaps TRBD2 (6 bases). The V end was cut by 2 bases, the J end by 6 bases, with 8 bases between. The CDR3 sequence is 12 residues long. Germline CDR1 reads SGHDN; CDR2 reads FVKESK. The CDR3 protein is CASSQTSSEQYF. The CDR3 nucleotides read TGTGCCAGCAGCCAAACTAGCTCCGAGCAGTACTTC. The full variable domain, its missing parts supplied by reference TRBV14 and TRBJ2-7, is EAGVTQFPSHSVIEKGQTVTLRCDPISGHDNLYWYRRVMGKEIKFLLHFVKESKQDESGMPNNRFLAERTGGTYSTLKVQPAELEDSGVYFCASSQTSSEQYFGPGTRLTVT.

V gene TRBV7-9 combines with J gene TRBJ2-7; D unresolved. Trimming removed 1 base at V and 1 base at J, with 14 bases between. The CDR3 runs to 16 residues. CDR1 is SEHNR, CDR2 FQNEAQ, per germline (reference sequence). This CDR3 is CASSLGPGRSSYEQYF. CDR3 in DNA: TGTGCCAGCAGCTTAGGTCCAGGCAGATCTTCCTACGAGCAGTACTTC.

The chain links TRBV7-6 to TRBJ2-6; tentative D call: TRBD1 (5 bases). The CDR3 is 18 amino acids. Germline V gene data show CDR1 as SGHVS and CDR2 as FNYEAQ. The V and J ends lost 1 base and 0 bases respectively, with 13 bases between them. The CDR3 loop reads CASSLVRADLSGANVLTF. In DNA form, the CDR3 reads TGTGCCAGCAGCTTAGTCAGGGCCGACCTCTCTGGGGCCAACGTCCTGACTTTC.

The chain joins TRBV28 to TRBJ1-1; D remains ambiguous. The germline V and J ends were trimmed by 3 bases and 6 bases, with 14 bases remaining between them. The CDR3 is 14 residues long. Germline-derived CDR1 and CDR2 are MDHEN and SYDVKM. CDR3 protein: CASSFPNVDAEAFF. The CDR3, as DNA: TGTGCCAGCAGTTTTCCTAATGTGGACGCTGAAGCTTTCTTT.

This clone was detected once. The chain couples TRBV6-5 to TRBJ2-1, with D possibly TRBD2 on 6 matching bases. Trimming took 0 bases from V and 9 from J, leaving 15 bases between them. The CDR3 runs 15 residues. From germline, CDR1 is MNHEY and CDR2 SVGAGI. The DNA of the CDR3 is TGTGCCAGCAGTTACTCTAGGGCGGAGGGAAGTGAGCAGTTCTTC. Its protein product is CASSYSRAEGSEQFF.

The V call is TRBV18, the J call TRBJ1-4, with a tentative D call TRBD1 (6 bases). Trimming cost V 3 bases and J 2 bases, with 19 bases left between them. Germline-derived CDR1 and CDR2 are KGHSH and LQKENI. This CDR3 has 18 residues. CDR3: CASSPETGTWGTNEKLFF. The CDR3 DNA is TGTGCCAGCTCACCTGAGACAGGAACGTGGGGTACTAATGAAAAACTGTTTTTT.

This chain joins TRBV14 and TRBJ2-3; 8 nucleotides line up with TRBD2. The CDR3 sequence is 16 residues long. Per germline, CDR1 SGHDN and CDR2 FVKESK. The trim removed 0 bases at V and 0 bases at J, leaving 2 bases unmatched. The CDR3 DNA follows: TGTGCCAGCAGCCAAGATAGCGGGGCTAGCACAGATACGCAGTATTTT. Amino acid sequence: CASSQDSGASTDTQYF.

The sample holds one count of this clone. The V and J genes are TRBV7-9 and TRBJ2-7; D not resolved. Trimming took 5 bases from V and 0 from J, leaving 11 bases between them. Germline V CDR1 and CDR2: SEHNR, FQNEAQ (reference sequence). The CDR3 is made up of 14 amino acids. CDR3 in amino acids: CASSDTQSSYEQYF. The CDR3, as DNA: TGTGCCAGCAGCGATACTCAAAGCTCCTACGAGCAGTACTTC. Full variable domain (missing parts from reference TRBV7-9 and TRBJ2-7): DTGVSQNPRHKITKRGQNVTFRCDPISEHNRLYWYRQTLGQGPEFLTYFQNEAQLEKSRLLSDRFSAERPKGSFSTLEIQRTEQGDSAMYLCASSDTQSSYEQYFGPGTRLTVT.

This clone was detected only once. CDR3 in amino acids: CASRFTRDFFYNEQFF. The DNA of the CDR3 is TGTGCCAGCAGGTTCACCCGGGACTTCTTTTACAATGAGCAGTTCTTC. The chain combines TRBV28 with TRBJ2-1; perhaps TRBD2 as D (6 bases). Trimming removed 6 bases from V and 4 bases from J, with 19 bases in between. CDR3 size: 16 residues. The germline V gene encodes CDR1 MDHEN and CDR2 SYDVKM.

The V call is TRBV7-2, the J call TRBJ1-2, with D tentatively TRBD1 (5 bases). V was clipped by 5 bases and J by 4 bases, with 14 bases between them. CDR3 length: 14 amino acids. The germline V gene encodes CDR1 SGHTA and CDR2 FQGNSA. The CDR3 sequence is CASSPEGTGYGYTF. CDR3 coding DNA: TGTGCCAGCAGCCCAGAGGGGACGGGCTATGGCTACACCTTC.

The chain links TRBV7-9 to TRBJ2-5; D is possibly TRBD1 (6 bases). Gene TRBJ2-7 matches the end of the DNA better, so the J call may be wrong. There are 14 residues in the CDR3. In germline, CDR1 is SEHNR, CDR2 FQNEAQ (reference sequence). As DNA, the CDR3 is TGTGCCAGCAGCCTAGGGGACAACTCCTACGAGCAGTACTTC. Protein sequence: CASSLGDNSYEQYF.

The chain recombines TRBV28 with TRBJ2-1; 9 bases line up with TRBD2. Germline lookup yields CDR1 MDHEN and CDR2 SYDVKM. This CDR3 is 16 amino acids long. After removal of 6 bases from V and 2 bases from J, the junction contained 8 bases not matched to a gene. The CDR3 spells CASRSTSGRAYNEQFF. The CDR3 bases are TGTGCCAGCAGGTCGACTAGCGGTAGGGCCTACAATGAGCAGTTCTTC. The complete variable domain, with remaining parts taken from reference TRBV28 and TRBJ2-1, reads DVKVTQSSRYLVKRTGEKVFLECVQDMDHENMFWYRQDPGLGLRLIYFSYDVKMKEKGDIPEGYSVSREKKERFSLILESASTNQTSMYLCASRSTSGRAYNEQFFGPGTRLTVL.

The chain combines TRBV10-3 with TRBJ2-2; D perhaps matches TRBD1 (6 bases). V shed 6 bases and J shed 2 bases, with 16 bases lying between them. Germline V gives CDR1 ENHRY, CDR2 SYGVKD. The CDR3 consists of 16 residues. The CDR3 DNA reads TGTGCCATCAGAGCGAACAGGGTCCCAAACACCGGGGAGCTGTTTTTT. Translated: CAIRANRVPNTGELFF.

This clone came up a few times. The J gene is TRBJ2-3, the V gene TRBV5-1; 9 nucleotides align to TRBD2. The V and J ends lost 0 bases and 4 bases, in that order; junction bases with no gene match: 3. CDR1 and CDR2 (germline): SGHRS, YFSETQ. The CDR3 extends over 15 amino acids. The CDR3 protein is CASSLVAGAPDTQYF. The CDR3 DNA is TGCGCCAGCAGCTTGGTAGCGGGAGCCCCAGATACGCAGTATTTT.

The chain carries TRBV19 and TRBJ2-7; no clear D gene. The V gene lost 1 base and the J gene lost 0 bases, with 7 bases spanning the gap. The CDR3 length is 14 residues. CDR1 LNHDA and CDR2 SQIVND come from the germline V gene (reference sequence). CDR3 amino acids: CASSIGRSSYEQYF. CDR3 nucleotide sequence: TGTGCCAGTAGTATAGGGCGGAGCTCCTACGAGCAGTACTTC.

This chain joins TRBV28 and TRBJ2-5; possibly TRBD1 for D (6 bases). In germline, CDR1 is MDHEN, CDR2 SYDVKM. CDR3 length equals 15 residues. With 3 bases removed from V and 5 bases from J, the gap between germline ends came to 16 bases. This CDR3 is CASSLGQGTVETQYF. In nucleotides, the CDR3 is TGTGCCAGCAGTTTGGGGCAGGGGACCGTCGAGACCCAGTACTTC.

The V call is TRBV15, the J call TRBJ1-4; D is unclear. CDR3 length: 15 amino acids. The germline V and J ends were trimmed by 1 base and 3 bases, with 9 bases remaining between them. The germline gives CDR1 LNHNV, CDR2 YYDKDF (reference sequence). Here the CDR3 DNA reads TGTGCCACCAGCAGAGGAACGGATTCTAATGAAAAACTGTTTTTT. Amino acid sequence: CATSRGTDSNEKLFF.

CDR3 region: CASSRTGQKAFF. The CDR3 nucleotides read TGTGCCAGCAGCCGGACAGGGCAGAAGGCTTTCTTT. This chain joins TRBV6-5 and TRBJ1-1, with 8 bases matching TRBD1. Germline CDR1 reads MNHEY; CDR2 reads SVGAGI. Trimming removed 6 bases from V and 11 bases from J; junction bases left unmatched: 8. The CDR3 has 12 residues.

The chain couples TRBV11-2 to TRBJ2-1; TRBD2 matches at 10 bases. This CDR3 comprises 15 residues. Germline V CDR1 and CDR2: SGHAT, FQNNGV. V shed 5 bases, J shed 6 bases, and the junction held 7 bases outside the gene matches. The CDR3 reads CASSPRLAGINEQFF. In DNA, the CDR3 is TGTGCCAGCAGCCCCCGACTAGCGGGTATCAATGAGCAGTTCTTC.

The chain is built from TRBV5-4 and TRBJ2-1, with 10 bases aligning to TRBD2. Germline lookup yields CDR1 SGHNT and CDR2 YYREEE (reference sequence). The CDR3 runs to 15 residues. Trimming cost V 3 bases and J 6 bases; bases outside gene matches: 6. The CDR3 loop is CASSSQLAGGNEQFF. The CDR3 DNA reads TGTGCCAGCAGCTCCCAATTAGCGGGAGGCAATGAGCAGTTCTTC.

This chain connects TRBV5-1 to TRBJ1-1; 11 bases fit TRBD1. Germline loops: CDR1 SGHRS, CDR2 YFSETQ. V shed 0 bases, J shed 4 bases, and the junction held 2 bases outside the gene matches. CDR3 size: 15 residues. The CDR3 DNA sequence: TGCGCCAGCAGCTTGGCCGGACAGGGGGCCACTGAAGCTTTCTTT. Encoded protein: CASSLAGQGATEAFF. The whole variable domain, remainder taken from reference TRBV5-1 and TRBJ1-1, is KAGVTQTPRYLIKTRGQQVTLSCSPISGHRSVSWYQQTPGQGLQFLFEYFSETQRNKGNFPGRFSGRQFSNSRSEMNVSTLELGDSALYLCASSLAGQGATEAFFGQGTRLTVV.

The chain carries TRBV11-2 and TRBJ2-3; 8 bases are a match to TRBD2. CDR1 is SGHAT, CDR2 FQNNGV, per germline. Trimming at V came to 1 base and at J to 0 bases, leaving 3 bases not matched to a gene. This CDR3 contains 16 residues. CDR3 coding DNA: TGTGCCAGCAGCTTAGTCACGGGAGGGAGCACAGATACGCAGTATTTT. Its translation is CASSLVTGGSTDTQYF.

The DNA of the CDR3 is TGTGCCAGCAGCTTAGTTACGACTAGCGGAGGCCTCCATGAGCAGTTCTTC. Translating it yields CASSLVTTSGGLHEQFF. The V call is TRBV11-2, the J call TRBJ2-1, with 9 bases matching TRBD2. CDR1 and CDR2 (germline): SGHAT, FQNNGV. V shed 1 base and J 8 bases; nucleotides not matched to a gene: 12. The CDR3 totals 17 residues. Full variable domain (rest looked up from reference TRBV11-2 and TRBJ2-1): EAGVAQSPRYKIIEKRQSVAFWCNPISGHATLYWYQQILGQGPKLLIQFQNNGVVDDSQLPKDRFSAERLKGVDSTLKIQPAKLEDSAVYLCASSLVTTSGGLHEQFFGPGTRLTVL.

This clone turned up a few times. The V gene is TRBV29-1, the J gene TRBJ1-5, with a possible D match to TRBD1 (5 bases). Between the trimmed V and J ends, which lost 6 bases and 7 bases, there was a span of 16 bases. CDR3 length equals 13 residues. Germline V gene sequence: CDR1 SQVTM, CDR2 ANQGSEA. CDR3 in DNA: TGCAGCGTACCGGGACCCTCAGCCCAGCCCCAGCATTTT. Amino acids: CSVPGPSAQPQHF. The whole variable domain, filled in from reference TRBV29-1 and TRBJ1-5, reads SAVISQKPSRDICQRGTSLTIQCQVDSQVTMMFWYRQQPGQSLTLIATANQGSEATYESGFVIDKFPISRPNLTFSTLTVSNMSPEDSSIYLCSVPGPSAQPQHFGDGTRLSIL.

The chain carries TRBV6-1 and TRBJ1-2; TRBD1 agrees at 8 bases. Germline V gene sequence: CDR1 MNHNS, CDR2 SASEGT. After removal of 7 bases from V and 4 bases from J, the junction contained 8 bases not matched to a gene. CDR3 size: 14 residues. The CDR3 is CASTPGTGTYGYTF. The CDR3, as DNA: TGTGCCAGCACCCCTGGGACAGGAACCTATGGCTACACCTTC.

In its sample, this clone was seen once. The chain combines TRBV5-1 with TRBJ1-3; a possible D gene is TRBD1 (5 bases). V lost 2 bases, J lost 0 bases, and 9 bases lay in between. The germline V gene encodes CDR1 SGHRS and CDR2 YFSETQ. The CDR3 is 15 residues long. The CDR3 loop reads CASSFGGLSGNTIYF. The CDR3 nucleotides read TGCGCCAGCAGCTTTGGGGGTCTCTCTGGAAACACCATATATTTT.